This TCR beta chain was obtained from a study of blood T cell repertoires in COVID-19 (dated by TCRdb to 2018 to 2021). Concerning the study at large: Samples from collaborators originated in the United States, Italy and Spain and spanned both the acute and convalescent phases of COVID-19. The material from the prospective study consisted of cDNA or gDNA derived from T cells, B-cell-depleted T cells, or PBMCs. The dataset comprised deeply sampled blood TCRbeta repertoires from subjects exposed to, actively infected with, or recovered from COVID-19. The repertoires were made available in a free public database intended to serve as a resource for research on the immune response to SARS-CoV-2. Samples were obtained from the ongoing ImmuneRACE study (first 160 participants) and from over a thousand subjects provided by 6 global collaborators. Sample metadata almost always included a de-identified subject ID, COVID-19 status, age in years and sex. HLA class I and class II types, where available, came from metadata supplied by the sample provider rather than from assay-based typing.

Summary of the overall study and its limitations: The quantity of clinical and demographic metadata differed by source and by participant and was supplied without curation.

As for this clone: This clone's antigen is unknown. No base qualities exist here, and no much larger clone lies one base off it.

CDR1 and CDR2 were assigned from the germline V gene as MDHEN and SYDVKM. The V end loses 6 bases and the J end loses 0 bases, and a stretch of 6 bases separates them. The CDR3, cysteine through phenylalanine, is 13 amino acids long. Of the read, only the CDR3 DNA is kept; its 39 bases are in frame from base 1. Enrolling through a virtual design, the prospective study's participants ranged in age from roughly 18 to 90 years and lived across roughly 23 United States geographic areas. In the prospective study, participants were assigned to cohorts based on the clinical history participants reported in a screening survey and a study questionnaire. For ImmuneRACE Cohort 3, a participant was defined as recovered based on two consecutive negative NP/OP PCR tests, clearance by a healthcare professional, or resolution of symptoms. In the prospective study, whole blood, serum and a nasopharyngeal or oropharyngeal swab were collected from each participant by mobile phlebotomists. Additional blood draws and questionnaires over a 2-month period could optionally be provided by prospective study participants. Before DNA extraction, blood samples from the prospective study were shipped at room temperature or frozen.

TCRbeta CDR3 regions were amplified from genomic DNA by means of the immunoSEQ Assay, a bias-controlled multiplex PCR. Per the authors' processing: The number of nucleated cells in each sample was estimated from the amplification of reference gene primers within the assay. To quantify the absolute abundance of each unique TCRbeta CDR3 rearrangement, sequence reads were collapsed and filtered. For each sample, productive Simpson clonality was calculated as the square root of Simpson's diversity index across productive rearrangements. TCRdb took this table from immuneACCESS and kept in-frame rearrangements with V and J called. Such tables lack part of the clones; where checked against another copy, unresolved V genes explain under half of the gap, and the rest is unexplained. The V and J calls and clone size are taken from that table; D and trimming were inferred from the DNA. The sample yields about 310,000 clones; about 88% were counted once. Of the sample, around 9.5% falls within the top ten clones.

The rearranged chain carries TRBV28 and TRBJ2-1; TRBD2 might be the D gene, on 5 matching bases. Sequencing used PBMCs or T cells enriched from blood (not recorded which). The sequence came from a woman aged 35 to 49 who had recovered from COVID-19. The nucleotides read TGTGCCAGCAGAGGGAGCTCCTACAATGAGCAGTTCTTC. Its protein product is CASRGSSYNEQFF.